This T cell receptor (beta chain) was sequenced during a study of CD8 T cells in Susac syndrome. Germline V lookup: CDR1 ENHRY, CDR2 SYGVKD. V lost 0 bases to trimming and J lost 4 bases, with 13 bases between them. This CDR3 has 16 amino acids. Each multiple sclerosis control was a treatment-naive patient with relapsing-remitting disease that was either stable or active. Reverse transcription of 0.5 to 1 ug RNA was performed with random hexamers. TCRdb fed the immunoSEQ multiplex PCR reads into MiXCR, producing one record per CDR3 protein. The sample lists approximately 280,000 distinct CDR3 sequences; 70% to 90% were seen once.

Sequencing used CD8+ T cells from PBMCs. The sequence came from a human donor with multiple sclerosis. The chain combines TRBV10-3 with TRBJ2-1; D possibly corresponds to TRBD2 (6 bases). The CDR3 is CAISESSGSDYNEQFF. The CDR3 DNA reads TGTGCCATCAGTGAGTCATCCGGGAGTGATTACAATGAGCAGTTCTTC.